The following is a T cell receptor (beta chain) sequence with its context. As processed by the authors: Quantification of nucleated cells was approximated via reference gene primer amplification. The data were produced by immunoSEQ multiplex PCR, yet TCRdb's version contains in-frame clones alone and is incomplete. The DNA was the basis for D and trimming; V, J and clone size are from that table. The profile covers about 93,000 clones, with about nine tenths appearing a single time and approximately 1.5% taken by the ten largest. Trimming removed 1 base from V and 2 bases from J; junction bases left unmatched: 5. CDR3 length: 17 amino acids. CDR1 LGHNA and CDR2 YSLEER come from the germline V gene. This record belongs to a study of blood T cell repertoires in COVID-19. For the study at large: Italy, Spain and the United States were the sources of the convalescent and acute COVID-19 samples. T cells, B-cell-depleted T cells, or PBMCs supplied cDNA or gDNA.

This sequence joins TRBV4-3 and TRBJ2-3; 11 bases map to TRBD2. What was sequenced was peripheral blood. The TCR originated in a human donor with active COVID-19. The donor label of this sample is uncertain. The CDR3 spells CASSQVASGGFTDTQYF. The CDR3 region has the DNA TGCGCCAGCAGCCAAGTGGCTAGCGGGGGGTTCACAGATACGCAGTATTTT.